Presented here are 20 T cell receptor beta chains from one specimen sequenced in a study of blood T cell repertoires in COVID-19. Data came from immunoSEQ multiplex PCR; TCRdb stores just in-frame clones and leaves some out. The sample carries around 300,000 clones, 70% to 90% recorded once. Specimen: peripheral blood. Receptors were obtained from a woman in her 70s with COVID-19, enrolled during active disease.

V is TRBV6-5 and J is TRBJ1-2; TRBD1 agrees at 9 bases. This CDR3 is 14 amino acids long. The ends lost 8 bases at V and 4 bases at J; junction bases unmatched: 8. Germline lookup yields CDR1 MNHEY and CDR2 SVGAGI. The CDR3 sequence is CASRPWGQGYGYTF. In DNA, the CDR3 is TGTGCCAGCCGACCGTGGGGACAGGGCTATGGCTACACCTTC.

This chain links TRBV18 with TRBJ2-5; TRBD1 matches 8 bases. CDR3 length: 15 amino acids. The germline V gene has CDR1 KGHSH and CDR2 LQKENI. After removal of 6 bases from V and 4 bases from J, the junction contained 10 bases not matched to a gene. The CDR3 coding sequence is TGTGCCAGCTCCCCAGGGGGCGAACTAGGAGAGACCCAGTACTTC. This sequence encodes CASSPGGELGETQYF. Full variable domain (rest looked up from reference TRBV18 and TRBJ2-5): NAGVMQNPRHLVRRRGQEARLRCSPMKGHSHVYWYRQLPEEGLKFMVYLQKENIIDESGMPKERFSAEFPKEGPSILRIQQVVRGDSAAYFCASSPGGELGETQYFGPGTRLLVL.

This clone came up once. The chain is built from TRBV12-1 and TRBJ1-2. TRBV12-1 is assigned pseudogene status. CDR3 size: 16 residues. The CDR3 region is CASSFARAFTNYGYTF. For the CDR3, the DNA is TGTGCCAGCAGCTTCGCTCGAGCCTTCACTAACTATGGCTACACCTTC.

The chain couples TRBV4-1 to TRBJ1-3; possibly TRBD1 for D (5 bases). In germline, CDR1 is MGHRA, CDR2 YSYEKL. There are 18 residues in the CDR3. Trimming removed 0 bases at V and 3 bases at J, with 18 bases between. The CDR3 DNA is TGCGCCAGCAGCCAAGATCGTGGGGGGGTACTACGTGGAAACACCATATATTTT. Translation gives CASSQDRGGVLRGNTIYF.

The rearrangement links TRBV5-6 to TRBJ2-5, with D possibly being TRBD2 (6 bases). Germline CDR1 reads SGHDT; CDR2 reads YYEEEE. V lost 4 bases and J 7 bases, leaving 20 bases between the germline ends. The CDR3 runs 15 residues. The CDR3 sequence is CASSLGTQLGGTQYF. The CDR3 DNA sequence: TGTGCCAGCAGCCTCGGGACGCAGCTCGGGGGGACCCAGTACTTC.

This chain links TRBV5-8 with TRBJ2-2; 8 bases match TRBD1. In germline, CDR1 is SGHTS, CDR2 YDEGEE. This CDR3 comprises 18 residues. The junction had 14 bases not matched to a gene; V was cut back by 4 bases and J by 3 bases. The CDR3: CASSRTYSGQGDTGELFF. CDR3 DNA: TGTGCCAGCAGCCGAACCTATTCAGGACAGGGCGACACCGGGGAGCTGTTTTTT.

The chain employs TRBV5-1 and TRBJ1-1, with a weak D call TRBD1 (5 bases). The CDR3 length is 13 residues. CDR1 and CDR2 (germline): SGHRS, YFSETQ. The V and J ends lost 5 bases and 4 bases respectively, with 12 bases between them. This chain's CDR3 is CASRGRDGTEAFF. In DNA form, the CDR3 reads TGCGCCAGCAGGGGCAGGGATGGCACTGAAGCTTTCTTT.

This chain connects TRBV27 to TRBJ1-6, with D maybe TRBD1 (5 bases). Per germline, CDR1 MNHEY and CDR2 SMNVEV (reference sequence). The V end was cut by 8 bases, the J end by 5 bases, with 10 bases between. There are 13 residues in the CDR3. The CDR3 region is CASAGQDNSPLHF. CDR3 in DNA: TGTGCCAGCGCAGGGCAGGATAATTCACCCCTCCACTTT.

This clone was counted a few times. The gene calls are TRBV12-5 and TRBJ2-7, with 7 bases lining up with TRBD1. Germline loops: CDR1 LGHNT, CDR2 FRNRAP. This CDR3 region has 12 residues. V shed 1 base and J 6 bases; nucleotides not matched to a gene: 0. The chain's CDR3 is CASGLAGGEQYF. The CDR3 DNA is TGTGCTAGTGGTTTGGCAGGGGGCGAGCAGTACTTC.

V gene TRBV28 combines with J gene TRBJ1-1; 7 bases agree with TRBD1. V shed 6 bases and J 3 bases; nucleotides not matched to a gene: 10. This CDR3 region has 15 residues. Germline V lookup: CDR1 MDHEN, CDR2 SYDVKM. CDR3 loop: CASSRRTGWDTEAFF. CDR3 DNA sequence: TGTGCCAGCAGCCGCCGGACAGGTTGGGACACTGAAGCTTTCTTT. Based on the CDR3 plus reference TRBV28 and TRBJ1-1, the full variable domain is DVKVTQSSRYLVKRTGEKVFLECVQDMDHENMFWYRQDPGLGLRLIYFSYDVKMKEKGDIPEGYSVSREKKERFSLILESASTNQTSMYLCASSRRTGWDTEAFFGQGTRLTVV.

This chain joins TRBV7-3 and TRBJ1-2, with 9 positions matching TRBD1. CDR1 and CDR2 from the germline V gene are SGHTA and FQGTGA. The CDR3 sequence is 13 residues long. The V and J ends lost 5 bases and 6 bases, in that order; junction bases with no gene match: 4. DNA for the CDR3: TGTGCCAGCAGCCTCCGACAGGGGGATGGCTACACCTTC. Translated: CASSLRQGDGYTF. Supplemented by reference TRBV7-3 and TRBJ1-2, the full variable domain reads GAGVSQTPSNKVTEKGKYVELRCDPISGHTALYWYRQSLGQGPEFLIYFQGTGAADDSGLPNDRFFAVRPEGSVSTLKIQRTERGDSAVYLCASSLRQGDGYTFGSGTRLTVV.

The gene calls are TRBV9 and TRBJ2-7, with D perhaps matching TRBD2 (7 bases). The CDR3 contains 15 residues. CDR1 is SGDLS and CDR2 is YYNGEE in the germline V gene. V was trimmed by 4 bases and J by 3 bases, leaving 17 bases between them. Here the CDR3 DNA reads TGTGCCAGCAGCCCTTCCGGGGGGCGATACTACGAGCAGTACTTC. This encodes CASSPSGGRYYEQYF.

This clone was seen only a few times. The CDR3 sequence is CATTGNREKLFF. The CDR3 DNA reads as TGTGCCACTACAGGGAATAGAGAAAAACTGTTTTTT. The chain links TRBV19 to TRBJ1-4, with D possibly TRBD1 on 6 matching bases. CDR3 length: 12 residues. Per the germline V gene, CDR1 is LNHDA and CDR2 is SQIVND (reference sequence). Trimming cost V 10 bases and J 8 bases, with 14 bases left between them. Full variable domain (rest looked up from reference TRBV19 and TRBJ1-4): DGGITQSPKYLFRKEGQNVTLSCEQNLNHDAMYWYRQDPGQGLRLIYYSQIVNDFQKGDIAEGYSVSREKKESFPLTVTSAQKNPTAFYLCATTGNREKLFFGSGTQLSVL.

The V gene is TRBV24-1, the J gene TRBJ2-5; TRBD2 aligns across 11 bases. The CDR3 covers 13 residues. The J segment lost 9 bases and the V segment lost 5 bases, leaving 4 bases of the junction unmatched. The germline V gene encodes CDR1 KGHDR and CDR2 SFDVKD. In DNA, the CDR3 is TGTGCCACCAGTGGTAATAGCGGGGGGGCCCAGTACTTC. It specifies CATSGNSGGAQYF.

The chain has TRBV25-1 and TRBJ1-4; possibly TRBD1 for D (6 bases). This CDR3 has 16 residues. V lost 2 bases to trimming and J lost 6 bases, with 16 bases between them. Germline CDR1 and CDR2: MGHDK and SYGVNS. The CDR3, as DNA: TGTGCCAGCAGTGAAGACGGCCGGGGGGCGGATGAAAAACTGTTTTTT. The encoded protein is CASSEDGRGADEKLFF. Based on the CDR3 plus reference TRBV25-1 and TRBJ1-4, the full variable domain is EADIYQTPRYLVIGTGKKITLECSQTMGHDKMYWYQQDPGMELHLIHYSYGVNSTEKGDLSSESTVSRIRTEHFPLTLESARPSHTSQYLCASSEDGRGADEKLFFGSGTQLSVL.

This chain connects TRBV7-2 to TRBJ1-5; 7 bases map to TRBD1. CDR3 length: 14 amino acids. V lost 5 bases to trimming and J lost 4 bases; unmatched junction nucleotides: 5. CDR1 is SGHTA and CDR2 is FQGNSA in the germline V gene. In nucleotides, the CDR3 is TGTGCCAGCAGCCCCGGGACAGCTAATCAGCCCCAGCATTTT. Protein product: CASSPGTANQPQHF. Drawing the rest from reference TRBV7-2 and TRBJ1-5, the complete variable domain is GAGVSQSPSNKVTEKGKDVELRCDPISGHTALYWYRQSLGQGLEFLIYFQGNSAPDKSGLPSDRFSAERTGGSVSTLTIQRTQQEDSAVYLCASSPGTANQPQHFGDGTRLSIL.

V is TRBV25-1 and J is TRBJ1-1, with no clear D. The CDR3 consists of 13 residues. The V and J ends lost 4 bases and 2 bases respectively, with 8 bases between them. Germline CDR1 is MGHDK and CDR2 is SYGVNS. In DNA, the CDR3 is TGTGCCAGCAGTGCGTGGAGAAACACTGAAGCTTTCTTT. As protein: CASSAWRNTEAFF.

In its sample, this clone was seen a few times. J is TRBJ2-1 and V is TRBV12-5; unclear D gene. V was cut by 6 bases and J by 6 bases, with 3 bases left in between. This CDR3 is built from 10 residues. Germline V gene sequence: CDR1 LGHNT, CDR2 FRNRAP. CDR3 loop: CASGINEQFF. Written as DNA, the CDR3 is TGTGCTAGTGGCATCAATGAGCAGTTCTTC.

The rearrangement links TRBV6-2 or TRBV6-3 to TRBJ1-2; D is unclear. CDR1 is MNHEY and CDR2 is SVGEGT in the germline V gene. CDR3 length: 13 residues. Trimming removed 2 bases from V and 4 bases from J, with 8 bases in between. The CDR3 protein is CASSYVQSYGYTF. CDR3 bases: TGTGCCAGCAGTTACGTACAGAGCTATGGCTACACCTTC.

The chain combines TRBV6-5 with TRBJ1-2, with D possibly TRBD1 on 6 matching bases. V was clipped by 8 bases and J by 3 bases, with 13 bases between them. The germline V gene encodes CDR1 MNHEY and CDR2 SVGAGI. The CDR3 loop spans 13 amino acids. The CDR3 reads CASGLRGYYGYTF. Here the CDR3 DNA reads TGTGCCAGCGGCCTCAGGGGTTACTATGGCTACACCTTC.